This record covers a single TCR beta chain. No antigen is known for it. It has no much larger one-base neighbor in the sample; base qualities were not kept. The sample is drawn from a study of response to subunit inactivated influenza vaccine (dated 2018 in TCRdb). Regarding the research as a whole: The study used deep quantitative T cell receptor repertoire profiling to track responses to a trivalent subunit inactivated influenza vaccine. Summary of the overall study and its limitations: The authors suggested that each seasonal influenza vaccination may recruit only a limited number of new T cells.

The library was built by means of RT-PCR. Sequencing took place on an Illumina HiSeq 2500. TCRdb reworked the public reads: Q25 trimming with fastp, MiXCR clone assembly, productive beta chains retained. Each CDR3 protein appears once, grouped with its most common genes and DNA. This sample lists around 750,000 distinct CDR3 sequences; approximately 21% were detected once. 10% of the sample is held by the ten biggest clonotypes. This clonotype was obtained from a man aged 50 to 59 who received an inactivated influenza vaccine. Donor details come from another sample of the same person, matched by shared clones. The sequencing used PBMCs from blood, collected 5 days after vaccination.

The sequence in DNA is TGTGCCATCAGTGATTCAGGGGGCGGGTTAAATGAGCAGTTCTTC. This sequence encodes CAISDSGGGLNEQFF. The rearranged chain carries TRBV10-3 and TRBJ2-1; the junction holds 8 bases that match TRBD1. V and J are trimmed by 3 bases and 7 bases, and the gene matches miss 8 bases of the junction. The CDR3 runs 15 residues from the cysteine to the phenylalanine. The retained sequence is limited to the CDR3, 45 bases, with the frame set at the first base. CDR1 and CDR2 are drawn from the germline V gene: ENHRY, SYGVKD.